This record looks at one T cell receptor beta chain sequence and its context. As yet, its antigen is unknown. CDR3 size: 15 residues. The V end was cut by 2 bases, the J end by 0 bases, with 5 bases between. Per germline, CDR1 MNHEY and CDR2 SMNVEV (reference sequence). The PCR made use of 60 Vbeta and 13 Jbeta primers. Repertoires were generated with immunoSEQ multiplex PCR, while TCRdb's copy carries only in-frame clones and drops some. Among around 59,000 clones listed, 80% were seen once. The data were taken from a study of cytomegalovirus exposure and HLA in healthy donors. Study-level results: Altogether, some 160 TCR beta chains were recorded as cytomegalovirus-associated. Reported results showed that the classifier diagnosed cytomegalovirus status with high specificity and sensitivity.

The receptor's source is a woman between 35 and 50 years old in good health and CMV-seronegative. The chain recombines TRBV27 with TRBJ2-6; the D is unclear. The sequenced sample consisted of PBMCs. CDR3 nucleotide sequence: TGTGCCAGCAGTTTAAGCTCCTCTGGGGCCAACGTCCTGACTTTC. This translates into CASSLSSSGANVLTF. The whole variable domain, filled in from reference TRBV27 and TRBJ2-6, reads EAQVTQNPRYLITVTGKKLTVTCSQNMNHEYMSWYRQDPGLGLRQIYYSMNVEVTDKGDVPEGYKVSRKEKRNFPLILESPSPNQTSLYFCASSLSSSGANVLTFGAGSRLTVL.